Here is one T cell receptor beta chain with its context. The antigen is unknown. The CDR3 covers 12 residues. Germline V CDR1 and CDR2: SEHNR, FQNEAQ (reference sequence). One entry per CDR3 protein, without DNA, is what TCRdb gives after re-calling the 5' RACE reads. The record lists around 380,000 distinct CDR3 sequences, of which the ten most abundant hold around 2.3%. The entry originates in a study of monozygotic twins with inflammatory bowel disease. Study results and limitations: Individual T cell subtypes were not distinguishable. It was observed that concordant and discordant twins did not differ in repertoire similarity, possibly given limited power. Patients got different immunosuppressive treatments, which may have made their repertoires more variable.

Whole-blood total RNA was extracted without T cell sorting. Sequencing used blood. This receptor was taken from a human donor with ulcerative colitis or Crohn's disease, or a healthy co-twin of an affected twin (not recorded which). The chain joins TRBV7-9 to TRBJ1-5; lacking DNA, the TRBD1 call made by TCRdb goes unchecked. The CDR3 spells CASSSDRQPQHF.